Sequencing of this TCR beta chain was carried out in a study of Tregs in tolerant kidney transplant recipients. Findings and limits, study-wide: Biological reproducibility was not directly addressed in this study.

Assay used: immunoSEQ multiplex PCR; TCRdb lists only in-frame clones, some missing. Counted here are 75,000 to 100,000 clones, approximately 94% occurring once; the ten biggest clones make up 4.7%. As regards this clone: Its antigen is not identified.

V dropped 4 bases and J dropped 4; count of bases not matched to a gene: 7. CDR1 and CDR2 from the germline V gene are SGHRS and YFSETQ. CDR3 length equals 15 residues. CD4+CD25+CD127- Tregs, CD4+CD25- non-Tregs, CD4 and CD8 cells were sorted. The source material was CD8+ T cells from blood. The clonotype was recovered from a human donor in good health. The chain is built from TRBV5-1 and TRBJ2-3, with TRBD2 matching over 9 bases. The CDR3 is CASSPSSGGSDTQYF. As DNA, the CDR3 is TGCGCCAGCAGCCCCTCAAGCGGGGGGTCAGATACGCAGTATTTT.